Presented here are 27 T cell receptor beta chains from one specimen sequenced in a study of blood T cell dynamics during melanoma immunotherapy. The time point: week 3, after first cycle of checkpoint inhibitor. Some clones are missing from TCRdb's copy, which holds only in-frame ones; the method was immunoSEQ multiplex PCR. The sample consists of roughly 9,700 clones, about nine tenths of them appearing once. The sequences come from blood, collected from a patient treated with checkpoint blockade. These receptors all stem from a human donor with melanoma.

The CDR3 sequence is CATSNVNRTGAYEQYF. Written as DNA, the CDR3 is TGTGCCACCTCTAACGTTAACCGGACAGGGGCCTACGAGCAGTACTTC. V is TRBV25-1 and J is TRBJ2-7; 9 nucleotides align to TRBD1. V lost 10 bases to trimming and J lost 2 bases; unmatched junction nucleotides: 15. Germline CDR1 MGHDK, CDR2 SYGVNS. The CDR3 length is 16 residues.

The chain carries TRBV6-5 and TRBJ2-3; D is ambiguous. This CDR3 is built from 13 residues. V lost 5 bases, J lost 0 bases, and 6 bases lay in between. Germline CDR1 MNHEY, CDR2 SVGAGI. Written as DNA, the CDR3 is TGTGCCAGCAGTGACGGGAGCACAGATACGCAGTATTTT. Translation gives CASSDGSTDTQYF.

This clone was picked up one time. The rearrangement uses TRBV28 and TRBJ2-5, with a weak D call TRBD1 (5 bases). The last part of the DNA fits TRBJ2-7 better; the J call may be wrong. This CDR3 comprises 12 residues. Germline CDR1 MDHEN, CDR2 SYDVKM. CDR3 protein: CASGAGVYEQYF. CDR3 in DNA: TGTGCCAGCGGGGCAGGTGTCTACGAGCAGTACTTC.

The V gene is TRBV2, the J gene TRBJ2-1; a weak D match, TRBD1 (6 bases). This CDR3 contains 15 residues. Trimming shortened V by 4 bases and J by 5 bases, and 15 bases separated the two germline ends. Looked up from germline, CDR1 is SNHLY and CDR2 is FYNNEI. The CDR3 spells CASSGIGGPHNEQFF. In DNA form, the CDR3 reads TGTGCCAGCAGTGGTATAGGGGGTCCTCACAATGAGCAGTTCTTC. The entire variable domain, with the rest obtained from reference TRBV2 and TRBJ2-1, is as follows: EPEVTQTPSHQVTQMGQEVILRCVPISNHLYFYWYRQILGQKVEFLVSFYNNEISEKSEIFDDQFSVERPDGSNFTLKIRSTKLEDSAMYFCASSGIGGPHNEQFFGPGTRLTVL.

The chain carries TRBV2 and TRBJ2-5; D not certain. The CDR3 is made up of 13 amino acids. Germline V gene data show CDR1 as SNHLY and CDR2 as FYNNEI. Trimming took 0 bases from V and 3 from J, leaving 5 bases between them. Here the CDR3 DNA reads TGTGCCAGCAGTGAAGCGGCAGAAGAGACCCAGTACTTC. Amino acids: CASSEAAEETQYF. The whole variable domain, remainder taken from reference TRBV2 and TRBJ2-5, is EPEVTQTPSHQVTQMGQEVILRCVPISNHLYFYWYRQILGQKVEFLVSFYNNEISEKSEIFDDQFSVERPDGSNFTLKIRSTKLEDSAMYFCASSEAAEETQYFGPGTRLLVL.

The chain combines TRBV5-1 with TRBJ1-1, with 7 nucleotides matching TRBD1. CDR1 and CDR2 from the germline V gene are SGHRS and YFSETQ. V trimming: 4 bases; J trimming: 10 bases; junction bases outside the gene matches: 10. This CDR3 comprises 13 residues. CDR3 protein: CASSPGTAGVAFF. The CDR3 DNA is TGCGCCAGCAGCCCAGGGACAGCCGGCGTAGCTTTCTTT.

This sequence joins TRBV5-1 and TRBJ2-3; 10 bases align to TRBD2. J was trimmed by 4 bases and V by 1 base; bases with no gene match: 6. This CDR3 contains 16 residues. Germline CDR1 and CDR2: SGHRS and YFSETQ. The CDR3 DNA sequence: TGCGCCAGCAGCTTGACGACCGGGACTAGCGCAGATACGCAGTATTTT. Translation: CASSLTTGTSADTQYF.

This chain links TRBV9 with TRBJ2-3; 8 positions agree with TRBD1. Germline-derived CDR1 and CDR2 are SGDLS and YYNGEE. V lost 3 bases and J lost 0; bases outside the gene matches: 3. The CDR3 covers 15 residues. The CDR3 nucleotides read TGTGCCAGCAGCGCACAGGGGGTTAGCACAGATACGCAGTATTTT. The encoded protein is CASSAQGVSTDTQYF.

The genes are TRBV7-8 and TRBJ1-5, with D possibly TRBD1 on 6 matching bases. CDR1 and CDR2 from the germline V gene are SGHVS and FQNEAQ. V lost 6 bases, J lost 6 bases, and 12 bases lay in between. This CDR3 comprises 13 residues. CDR3 loop: CASRQGRGQPQHF. The CDR3 DNA reads as TGTGCCAGCAGACAGGGTAGGGGTCAGCCCCAGCATTTT.

The V gene is TRBV11-2, the J gene TRBJ2-5; TRBD1 aligns across 10 bases. From germline, CDR1 is SGHAT and CDR2 FQNNGV. Trimming cost V 5 bases and J 1 base; bases outside gene matches: 4. The CDR3 totals 15 residues. The CDR3 reads CASSGGTGVQETQYF. CDR3 bases: TGTGCCAGCAGCGGGGGGACAGGGGTCCAAGAGACCCAGTACTTC. Complete variable domain (other parts from reference TRBV11-2 and TRBJ2-5): EAGVAQSPRYKIIEKRQSVAFWCNPISGHATLYWYQQILGQGPKLLIQFQNNGVVDDSQLPKDRFSAERLKGVDSTLKIQPAKLEDSAVYLCASSGGTGVQETQYFGPGTRLLVL.

The chain uses TRBV6-6 and TRBJ1-2; D uncertain. Germline V CDR1 and CDR2: MNHNY, SVGAGI (reference sequence). The CDR3 is made up of 14 amino acids. The germline V and J ends were trimmed by 2 bases and 1 base, with 8 bases remaining between them. The CDR3 here is CASSYRGGNYGYTF. CDR3 sequence (DNA): TGTGCCAGCAGTTACCGAGGCGGTAACTATGGCTACACCTTC.

Worth noting for this clone: One junction end disagrees with the germline gene, perhaps due to a read error. The chain is built from TRBV28 and TRBJ2-6; a possible D gene is TRBD2 (5 bases). The CDR3 sequence is 16 residues long. Germline CDR1 is MDHEN and CDR2 is SYDVKM. The CDR3 region has the DNA TGTGCCAGCGGTTTAACGTTCGGGACTGGGGCCAACGTCCTGACTTTC. Amino acids: CASGLTFGTGANVLTF. Filled out from reference TRBV28 and TRBJ2-6, the complete variable domain reads DVKVTQSSRYLVKRTGEKVFLECVQDMDHENMFWYRQDPGLGLRLIYFSYDVKMKEKGDIPEGYSVSREKKERFSLILESASTNQTSMYLCASGLTFGTGANVLTFGAGSRLTVL.

This chain uses TRBV25-1 with TRBJ1-1, with unresolved D. V was clipped by 1 base and J by 0 bases, with 18 bases between them. The germline V gene encodes CDR1 MGHDK and CDR2 SYGVNS. CDR3 size: 18 residues. The CDR3 protein is CASSEFTLLQAMNTEAFF. CDR3 coding DNA: TGTGCCAGCAGTGAATTCACCCTTTTGCAGGCCATGAACACTGAAGCTTTCTTT.

J is TRBJ1-2 and V is TRBV11-1; perhaps TRBD1 as D (6 bases). Trimming took off 0 bases at V and 4 bases at J, with 15 bases between the two ends. CDR1 and CDR2 (germline): SGHAT, FQDESV (reference sequence). This CDR3 is built from 16 residues. The CDR3 DNA is TGTGCCAGCAGCTTAGCGCCGGGGGCAGGTCGCTATGGCTACACCTTC. It is translated as CASSLAPGAGRYGYTF. The full variable domain, completed using reference TRBV11-1 and TRBJ1-2, is EAEVAQSPRYKITEKSQAVAFWCDPISGHATLYWYRQILGQGPELLVQFQDESVVDDSQLPKDRFSAERLKGVDSTLKIQPAELGDSAMYLCASSLAPGAGRYGYTFGSGTRLTVV.

The chain joins TRBV10-2 to TRBJ2-1; TRBD1 is a possible D gene (5 bases). The CDR3 extends over 15 amino acids. The V end lost 0 bases, the J end lost 8 bases, and 14 bases lay between the germline ends. Germline V gene lookup returns CDR1 WSHSY and CDR2 SAAADI. As DNA, the CDR3 is TGCGCCAGCAGTGAGTCGGGTCGCCAAGGGGATGAGCAGTTCTTC. It codes for CASSESGRQGDEQFF.

The J gene is TRBJ2-1, the V gene TRBV20-1; D may match TRBD1 or TRBD2 (5 bases each). Deletions cut 4 bases from V and 6 bases from J, with 7 bases between. Germline CDR1 reads DFQATT; CDR2 reads SNEGSKA (reference sequence). The CDR3 sequence is 11 residues long. This chain's CDR3 is CSAMGPNEQFF. CDR3 in DNA: TGCAGTGCTATGGGACCCAATGAGCAGTTCTTC.

The genes are TRBV9 and TRBJ2-1; D not certain. CDR1 is SGDLS, CDR2 YYNGEE, per germline. V dropped 0 bases and J dropped 4 bases, with 8 bases sitting between them. CDR3 length: 14 amino acids. The CDR3 sequence: CASSVENQYNEQFF. The CDR3 DNA sequence: TGTGCCAGCAGCGTAGAGAACCAATACAATGAGCAGTTCTTC.

The rearrangement links TRBV18 to TRBJ2-1; weak D call: TRBD2 (6 bases). Trimming removed 3 bases from V and 0 bases from J, with 24 bases in between. The CDR3 is made up of 20 amino acids. Looked up from germline, CDR1 is KGHSH and CDR2 is LQKENI. The CDR3 sequence is CASSPPGLANSGVSYNEQFF. CDR3 sequence (DNA): TGTGCCAGCTCACCTCCTGGGCTAGCGAACTCAGGAGTCTCCTACAATGAGCAGTTCTTC.

CDR3 sequence reads: CASSPDLYGYTF. The CDR3 DNA sequence: TGTGCCAGCAGCCCCGACCTCTATGGCTACACCTTC. The V and J genes are TRBV7-9 and TRBJ1-2, with D unresolved. With 5 bases removed from V and 4 bases from J, the gap between germline ends came to 8 bases. The length of the CDR3 is 12 residues. Germline V gene sequence: CDR1 SEHNR, CDR2 FQNEAQ (reference sequence).

The chain joins TRBV6-1 to TRBJ1-2; 9 positions match TRBD1. The V and J ends lost 4 bases and 4 bases, in that order; junction bases with no gene match: 1. The CDR3 runs 13 residues. In germline, CDR1 is MNHNS, CDR2 SASEGT. The CDR3 reads CASSVGQGYGYTF. For the CDR3, the DNA is TGTGCCAGCAGTGTGGGACAGGGCTATGGCTACACCTTC.

The gene calls are TRBV9 and TRBJ2-2; D not certain. V was pared by 3 bases and J by 7 bases, with 10 bases between. The germline V gene has CDR1 SGDLS and CDR2 YYNGEE. The CDR3 has 13 amino acids. This CDR3 reads CASSERNNGELFF. The CDR3 DNA reads as TGTGCCAGCAGCGAGAGGAATAACGGGGAGCTGTTTTTT.

This chain joins TRBV5-1 and TRBJ1-1; D possibly corresponds to TRBD1 (6 bases). The length of the CDR3 is 12 residues. Germline CDR1 reads SGHRS; CDR2 reads YFSETQ. Between the trimmed V and J ends, which lost 2 bases and 5 bases, there was a span of 7 bases. The CDR3 loop reads CASSFQGTEAFF. The CDR3 DNA reads as TGCGCCAGCAGCTTTCAGGGGACTGAAGCTTTCTTT.

The V call is TRBV7-9, the J call TRBJ2-5; tentative D call: TRBD1 (6 bases). CDR1 is SEHNR, CDR2 FQNEAQ, per germline (reference sequence). The CDR3 is 14 residues long. The germline V and J ends were trimmed by 5 bases and 4 bases, with 14 bases remaining between them. CDR3 in DNA: TGTGCCAGCAGCATCGGGGCGGACAGAGAGACCCAGTACTTC. Amino acids: CASSIGADRETQYF.

The chain recombines TRBV6-1 with TRBJ1-5; no reliable D call. The V and J ends lost 8 bases and 3 bases respectively, with 14 bases between them. Germline V gene data show CDR1 as MNHNS and CDR2 as SASEGT. This CDR3 has 14 residues. The CDR3, as DNA: TGTGCCAGCGCGTCCCCCCGGGACAATCAGCCCCAGCATTTT. This codes for CASASPRDNQPQHF.

CDR3 coding DNA: TGTGCCAGCAGTTCCGGGGGGGGCAAGGCTTTACTGAACACTGAAGCTTTCTTT. Translated, it gives CASSSGGGKALLNTEAFF. The genes are TRBV27 and TRBJ1-1, with a weak D call TRBD1 (6 bases). This CDR3 spans 18 amino acids. Deletions cut 4 bases from V and 0 bases from J, with 21 bases between. The V gene's germline CDR1 is MNHEY and CDR2 SMNVEV (reference sequence).

J is TRBJ1-6 and V is TRBV15; D remains unclear. The V and J ends lost 0 bases and 7 bases respectively, with 7 bases between them. Looked up from germline, CDR1 is LNHNV and CDR2 is YYDKDF (reference sequence). This CDR3 region has 14 residues. The CDR3 spells CATSRDYGNSPLHF. CDR3 in DNA: TGTGCCACCAGCAGAGATTACGGGAATTCACCCCTCCACTTT.

This chain links TRBV11-2 with TRBJ1-1; the D gene is possibly TRBD1 (5 bases). Germline V gene data show CDR1 as SGHAT and CDR2 as FQNNGV. The CDR3 consists of 15 residues. With 1 base removed from V and 0 bases from J, the gap between germline ends came to 9 bases. This CDR3 reads CASSLAKGMNTEAFF. The DNA of the CDR3 is TGTGCCAGCAGCTTAGCTAAGGGGATGAACACTGAAGCTTTCTTT.